The rows below give T cell receptor beta chains drawn from one sample of a study of long-term antiretroviral therapy in people with HIV. The assay was immunoSEQ multiplex PCR, and TCRdb's table has in-frame clones only and misses some. This sample has 21,000 or so clones; under 90% occur once, and the top ten carry roughly 8.1%. The sequencing here drew on unsorted PBMCs, taken at the start of antiretroviral therapy. The receptors here all came from a man aged 50 to 60 with HIV. Each CDR3 is given with its conserved first and last residue. A D gene is named only where the DNA matches it firmly. Clone size is not always given. Where it is, it says once, few, many or a class for expanded clones.

v_gene	j_gene	d_gene	abundance	CDR3nt	CDR3aa
TRBV4-2	TRBJ2-2	.	.	TGTGCCAGCAGCCAAGATGTCCCGGTTAACACCGGGGAGCTGTTTTTT	CASSQDVPVNTGELFF
TRBV6-5	TRBJ2-1	TRBD2	.	TGTGCCGCCGGACTAGCGGGAATCTACAATGAGCAGTTCTTC	CAAGLAGIYNEQFF
TRBV7-3	TRBJ1-3	.	.	TGTGCCAGCAGCCCTTTAGCGAGCTCTGGAAACACCATATATTTT	CASSPLASSGNTIYF
TRBV2	TRBJ1-4	.	.	TGTGCCAGCAGTGAAGAGATCCGGGGGCAGGATGAAAAACTGTTTTTT	CASSEEIRGQDEKLFF
TRBV11-3	TRBJ2-3	.	.	TGTGCCAGCAGCCCTCCTACAGGCGATACGCAGTATTTT	CASSPPTGDTQYF
TRBV29-1	TRBJ2-1	.	.	TGCAGCGCCTTTGGGCCGAAAAACCCCTATGAGCAGTTCTTC	CSAFGPKNPYEQFF
TRBV27	TRBJ2-4	.	few	TGTGCCAGCAGTCCCCACCATTTAGCCAAAAACATTCAGTACTTC	CASSPHHLAKNIQYF
TRBV7-7	TRBJ2-3	.	.	TGTGCTAGCAGCTTAACGAGCGGAGTCACAGATACGCAGTATTTT	CASSLTSGVTDTQYF
TRBV5-1	TRBJ2-7	.	.	TGCGCCAGCAGCTGGGGACAATCCTACGAGCAGTACTTC	CASSWGQSYEQYF
TRBV2	TRBJ1-1	.	.	TGTGCCAGCATTAGGACGGATAGGAGGGCTTTCTTT	CASIRTDRRAFF
TRBV7-2	TRBJ1-2	TRBD1	.	TGTGCCAGCAGCCTGGGGACAGGGGGCTACACCTTC	CASSLGTGGYTF
TRBV30	TRBJ2-2	TRBD2	.	TGTGCCTGGAGTGTCGCTAGCGGGGCCTTCGGAGGGGAGCTGTTTTTT	CAWSVASGAFGGELFF
TRBV20-1	TRBJ2-7	.	.	TGCAGTGCTAGATTACAGGATGCGCAGTACTTC	CSARLQDAQYF
TRBV7-9	TRBJ2-1	TRBD2	few	TGTGCCAGCAGCTTGGGACTAGCGGGAACCGAGCAGTTCTTC	CASSLGLAGTEQFF
TRBV6-1	TRBJ2-7	.	.	TGTGCCAGCAGTGAGAGGGGTTCCTACGAGCAGTACTTC	CASSERGSYEQYF
TRBV5-1	TRBJ2-5	TRBD2	.	TGCGCCAGCAGCTATACACCAAGGATAGCGGGGTCTCCAGAGACCCAGTACTTC	CASSYTPRIAGSPETQYF
TRBV7-2	TRBJ1-3	.	.	TGTGCCAGCAGCTTAGGGCCCTCTGGAAACACCATATATTTT	CASSLGPSGNTIYF
TRBV30	TRBJ2-3	.	.	TGTGCCTGGGGTTTGGGGGGGGCGGGCACAGATACGCAGTATTTT	CAWGLGGAGTDTQYF
TRBV5-5	TRBJ1-2	.	.	TGTGCCAGCAGCCTTTTTCAGGGAGTAGGTGGCTACACCTTC	CASSLFQGVGGYTF
TRBV28	TRBJ2-4	.	.	TGTGCCAGCAGTTGGGGAGGGGGAACCAAAAACATTCAGTACTTC	CASSWGGGTKNIQYF
TRBV18	TRBJ1-1	.	.	TGTGCCAGCTCACGGACCCCAAATGGGGAAGCTTTCTTT	CASSRTPNGEAFF
TRBV11-2	TRBJ2-2	TRBD2	.	TGTGCCAGCGGCGGGAGGGGGACCGGGGAGCTGTTTTTT	CASGGRGTGELFF
TRBV15	TRBJ2-7	.	.	TGTGCCACCAAGGGGGGTACCTACGAGCAGTACTTC	CATKGGTYEQYF